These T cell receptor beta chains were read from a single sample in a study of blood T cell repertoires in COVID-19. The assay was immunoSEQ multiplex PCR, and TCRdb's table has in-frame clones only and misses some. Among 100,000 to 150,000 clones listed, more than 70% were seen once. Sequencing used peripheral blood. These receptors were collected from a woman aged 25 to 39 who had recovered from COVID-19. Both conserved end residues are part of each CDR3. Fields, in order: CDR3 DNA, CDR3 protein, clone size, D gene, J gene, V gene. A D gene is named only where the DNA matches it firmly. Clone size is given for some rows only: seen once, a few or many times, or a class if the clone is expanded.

TGTGCCAGCAGTTTAAGGGGAAACTATGGCTACACCTTC CASSLRGNYGYTF . . TRBJ1-2 TRBV28
TGTGCCAGCAGTGACTCGAGACAGGGGGCTTATGGCAATCAGCCCCAGCATTTT CASSDSRQGAYGNQPQHF . TRBD1 TRBJ1-5 TRBV2
TGTGCCAGCTCACCCCGACTAGCGGCCAGCTCCTACAATGAGCAGTTCTTC CASSPRLAASSYNEQFF . TRBD2 TRBJ2-1 TRBV18
TGTGCCAGCAGTTTAAAGGGGAGGTACGAGCAGTACTTC CASSLKGRYEQYF . . TRBJ2-7 TRBV27
TGTGCCAGCAGTTACATCGAACAGGGGGCTGGCTACACCTTC CASSYIEQGAGYTF . TRBD1 TRBJ1-2 TRBV2
TGTGCCAGCAGGGCTAGCGGGGGTGCCTCCTACAATGAGCAGTTCTTC CASRASGGASYNEQFF . TRBD2 TRBJ2-1 TRBV13
TGTGCCAGCAGCGTTGCCGGGACAGAGGGCGAGCAGTACTTC CASSVAGTEGEQYF few TRBD1 TRBJ2-7 TRBV9
TGTGCCAGCAGCTTACTAGGGACAGGGGGGAGGGAGACCCAGTACTTC CASSLLGTGGRETQYF . TRBD1 TRBJ2-5 TRBV7-3
TGTGCCAGCAGCCACGGAGACACAGGGAGCTACGAGCAGTACTTC CASSHGDTGSYEQYF . . TRBJ2-7 TRBV9
TGTGCCAGCACCAAGGGAGGCACCCGGAACACTGAAGCTTTCTTT CASTKGGTRNTEAFF . . TRBJ1-1 TRBV28
TGTGCCAGCAGCCGAAGGGGGAACTTGTACAATGAGCAGTTCTTC CASSRRGNLYNEQFF . . TRBJ2-1 TRBV7-9
TGTGCCAGCAGTTACTCGGCGGGCACCCGGACAGATACGCAGTATTTT CASSYSAGTRTDTQYF . . TRBJ2-3 TRBV6-5
TGTGCCAGCAGTCCGAACAGGGTATTACCTGAAGCTTTCTTT CASSPNRVLPEAFF . . TRBJ1-1 TRBV6-5
TGTGCCAGCAGTGAATCAGGACTGACATACTACAATGAGCAGTTCTTC CASSESGLTYYNEQFF . . TRBJ2-1 TRBV6-1
TGTGCCAGCGGCCAGGGGGCGAAAGGAAACACCATATATTTT CASGQGAKGNTIYF few TRBD1 TRBJ1-3 TRBV2
TGTGCCAGCAGCGTGGACAGCCTGAATCAGCCCCAGCATTTT CASSVDSLNQPQHF . . TRBJ1-5 TRBV9
TGTGCCAGCAGCTTATGGGGACAGGGGTTTTATCAAAAACTGTTTTTT CASSLWGQGFYQKLFF . TRBD1 TRBJ1-4 TRBV7-2
TGTGCCAGCAGCTTGGCGGGGGGGCACAATGAGCAGTTCTTC CASSLAGGHNEQFF . TRBD2 TRBJ2-1 TRBV7-3
TGTGCCAGCAGTCTCCCTGGAAACACCATATATTTT CASSLPGNTIYF few . TRBJ1-3 TRBV6-5
TGTGCCTGGGGCGAGGACAGTATTCAGCCCCAGCATTTT CAWGEDSIQPQHF . . TRBJ1-5 TRBV30
TGCGCCAGCGGAAAGGACACTTCGAACACTGAAGCTTTCTTT CASGKDTSNTEAFF few . TRBJ1-1 TRBV5-1
TGTGCCAGCAGGGCTCAAAGACAGAGCAATCAGCCCCAGCATTTT CASRAQRQSNQPQHF . . TRBJ1-5 TRBV2
TGTGCCAGCAGCTTGGGCGGGAGTGCCTACAATGAGCAGTTCTTC CASSLGGSAYNEQFF . TRBD2 TRBJ2-1 TRBV7-3
TGCAGCGCCACGGAGGGGGCAGGGACCCAGTACTTC CSATEGAGTQYF . . TRBJ2-5 TRBV29-1
TGTGCCAGCAGCTTAGGAGGACTAGCTTATGAGACCCAGTACTTC CASSLGGLAYETQYF . TRBD2 TRBJ2-5 TRBV7-8
TGTGCCAGCAGCCACGGGTCCGGAGGGAGCGAGACCCAGTACTTC CASSHGSGGSETQYF . . TRBJ2-5 TRBV11-3
TGTGCCAGCAGTTACGCCCCGGGTGGCGGCAATGAGCAGTTCTTC CASSYAPGGGNEQFF . . TRBJ2-1 TRBV6-5
TGTGCCAGCAGTGCAACCGACAGGCCTTTCAACTATGGCTACACCTTC CASSATDRPFNYGYTF . . TRBJ1-2 TRBV6-1
TGTGCCAGCAGCCCACCTTGGACTAGCGGGTCGTTTAATGAGCAGTTCTTC CASSPPWTSGSFNEQFF . TRBD2 TRBJ2-1 TRBV2
TGTGCCAGCAGCTTAGACGCCCTTAGCGGGAGGGCCTACTACAATGAGCAGTTCTTC CASSLDALSGRAYYNEQFF . TRBD2 TRBJ2-1 TRBV11-2
TGCAGCGTGGGGACAGGGTATGAAAAACTGTTTTTT CSVGTGYEKLFF . TRBD1 TRBJ1-4 TRBV29-1
TGTGCCAGCAGTCGGTCAACTAATGAAAAACTGTTTTTT CASSRSTNEKLFF . . TRBJ1-4 TRBV7-2
TGTGCCAGCAGCTGGGGCCCTCAGGGGGCCCCCGAAGGCTACACCTTC CASSWGPQGAPEGYTF . TRBD1 TRBJ1-2 TRBV7-8
TGTGCCAGCAGCTCGGGACAGCCGAACACTGAAGCTTTCTTT CASSSGQPNTEAFF . TRBD1 TRBJ1-1 TRBV7-3
TGTGCCAGCAGCCAAGCAGGGATTGGCAATCAGCCCCAGCATTTT CASSQAGIGNQPQHF . . TRBJ1-5 TRBV3-1/TRBV3-2
TGTGCCAGCTCCACGACAGGGGATCAGCCCCAGCATTTT CASSTTGDQPQHF . TRBD1 TRBJ1-5 TRBV18
TGTGCCAGCAGTTACGGGCAGAACACTGAAGCTTTCTTT CASSYGQNTEAFF . . TRBJ1-1 TRBV6-5
TGTGCCAGCAGCAAAAAGGTACCACAGGGGTCTACTGGAAACACCATATATTTT CASSKKVPQGSTGNTIYF . . TRBJ1-3 TRBV21-1
TGTGCCACCAGCAGAATACACGGAGTAAACGATCAGCCCCAGCATTTT CATSRIHGVNDQPQHF . . TRBJ1-5 TRBV15
TGTGCCAGCAGCAAGGGGACTAGCGGGGGGGGAAGGACCTCATACGAGCAGTACTTC CASSKGTSGGGRTSYEQYF . TRBD2 TRBJ2-7 TRBV5-4
TGTGCCAGCAGCCACGGTTCTAACTATGGCTACACCTTC CASSHGSNYGYTF . . TRBJ1-2 TRBV6-5
TGTGCCGGCAGTTCATCGACAGGGCTGAACACTGAAGCTTTCTTT CAGSSSTGLNTEAFF . TRBD1 TRBJ1-1 TRBV2
TGTGCCAGCAGCCCCCCAGGGGGCGAAGAGACCCAGTACTTC CASSPPGGEETQYF . TRBD1 TRBJ2-5 TRBV9
TGCAGTGCTAGTCGGGGACTGAGGGAGAGCCAGCCCCAGCATTTT CSASRGLRESQPQHF . . TRBJ1-5 TRBV20-1
TGTGCCAGCAGCCCCCGACAAAAACAGGGAGAAGCTTTCTTT CASSPRQKQGEAFF . . TRBJ1-1 TRBV14
TGTGCCAGCAGTTACGAGGGGGCGGGCACTGAAGCTTTCTTT CASSYEGAGTEAFF . TRBD1 TRBJ1-1 TRBV6-5
TGTGCCAGCAGATCCTACAGGTACGAGCAGTACTTC CASRSYRYEQYF . . TRBJ2-7 TRBV6-5
TGTGCCAGCAGCCGGGACAGGGCGCCCTACGAGCAGTACTTC CASSRDRAPYEQYF . TRBD1 TRBJ2-7 TRBV7-8
TGTGCCAGCAGCTACCAACAGGGGGCTGAAGCTTTCTTT CASSYQQGAEAFF . TRBD1 TRBJ1-1 TRBV7-9
TGTGCCAGCAGCTTGCTGGACACCTCCCGAGAAAAACTGTTTTTT CASSLLDTSREKLFF . . TRBJ1-4 TRBV5-5